This T cell receptor beta chain emerged from a study of cytomegalovirus exposure and HLA in healthy donors. Losses at the gene ends were 0 bases for V and 3 bases for J; bases not matched to a gene: 6. The germline V gene encodes CDR1 SGHRS and CDR2 YFSETQ. The CDR3 runs to 15 residues. In the PCR, 60 Vbeta and 13 Jbeta primers were used. Produced via immunoSEQ multiplex PCR; TCRdb's table is partial and in-frame only. The data hold around 140,000 clones, with 78% observed a single time. This receptor was identified in a woman aged 18-29 years in good health and CMV-seronegative. This chain connects TRBV5-1 to TRBJ2-7; 7 bases align to TRBD1. Sequenced material: PBMCs. The CDR3 DNA reads TGCGCCAGCAGCTTGGCCCCGGGACAGAGCTACGAGCAGTACTTC. Its translation: CASSLAPGQSYEQYF.